These 10 T cell receptor beta chains were sequenced from one sample in a study of OX40 agonist ivuxolimab in advanced cancers. Only in-frame clones appear in the TCRdb table, and some are missing; sequencing was by immunoSEQ multiplex PCR. Of approximately 94,000 clones listed, 75% to 90% are singletons. The material sequenced was CD4+ or CD8+ T cells sorted from blood, taken in a trial of the OX40 agonist ivuxolimab. The receptors stem from an adult with an advanced solid tumor such as melanoma, head and neck, liver or kidney cancer.

J is TRBJ2-7 and V is TRBV19; 7 bases fit TRBD2. Germline V lookup: CDR1 LNHDA, CDR2 SQIVND (reference sequence). The CDR3 runs 13 residues. V lost 5 bases and J lost 3; bases outside the gene matches: 4. Here the CDR3 reads CASSALAGYEQYF. The CDR3 bases are TGTGCCAGTAGTGCCTTAGCGGGCTACGAGCAGTACTTC.

CDR3 nucleotide sequence: TGTGCCAGCAGCGTGACTTGGACTAGCGGGAGGGCCGCAGATACGCAGTATTTT. It translates to CASSVTWTSGRAADTQYF. The chain carries TRBV9 and TRBJ2-3; 15 bases match TRBD2. Germline loops: CDR1 SGDLS, CDR2 YYNGEE. The CDR3 covers 18 residues. V gave up 2 bases and J gave up 4 bases; unmatched junction bases: 8.

The chain combines TRBV27 with TRBJ1-2; TRBD1 might be the D (6 bases). V was shortened by 5 bases and J by 4 bases, with 17 bases between the two germline ends. Germline CDR1 and CDR2: MNHEY and SMNVEV (reference sequence). The CDR3 consists of 15 residues. CDR3 coding DNA: TGTGCCAGCAGTCAATCCCCCAGGGGAGGCTATGGCTACACCTTC. Translation gives CASSQSPRGGYGYTF.

V is TRBV19 and J is TRBJ1-2; the D gene is possibly TRBD1 (6 bases). CDR3 length: 13 residues. Between the trimmed V and J ends, which lost 10 bases and 4 bases, there was a span of 16 bases. Germline CDR1 reads LNHDA; CDR2 reads SQIVND (reference sequence). CDR3 loop: CATLDGTSYGYTF. CDR3 DNA: TGTGCCACCCTCGATGGGACAAGCTATGGCTACACCTTC. The variable domain in full, with the rest retrieved from reference TRBV19 and TRBJ1-2, is DGGITQSPKYLFRKEGQNVTLSCEQNLNHDAMYWYRQDPGQGLRLIYYSQIVNDFQKGDIAEGYSVSREKKESFPLTVTSAQKNPTAFYLCATLDGTSYGYTFGSGTRLTVV.

The rearrangement uses TRBV7-2 and TRBJ2-5, with 9 bases lining up with TRBD2. CDR3 length: 16 amino acids. V lost 0 bases, J lost 2 bases, and 4 bases stayed unmatched. From germline, CDR1 is SGHTA and CDR2 FQGNSA. Here the CDR3 DNA reads TGTGCCAGCAGCTTAGCGCTAGCGGGGAGACAAGAGACCCAGTACTTC. This gives the protein CASSLALAGRQETQYF.

The chain uses TRBV5-4 and TRBJ2-7; TRBD2 might be the D (6 bases). Germline assignment: CDR1 SGHNT and CDR2 YYREEE (reference sequence). This CDR3 has 13 residues. V lost 4 bases, J lost 6 bases, and 14 bases lay in between. This CDR3 is CASSIPRTTEQYF. The DNA for the CDR3 is TGTGCCAGCAGCATCCCTAGGACTACCGAGCAGTACTTC.

The rearrangement links TRBV19 to TRBJ2-3; TRBD2 matches 7 bases. J lost 1 base, V lost 5 bases, and 9 bases had no gene match. The germline CDR1 and CDR2 sequences are LNHDA and SQIVND (reference sequence). This CDR3 spans 16 amino acids. CDR3 protein: CASSAGTTSGTDTQYF. The CDR3 DNA reads TGTGCCAGTAGTGCCGGGACTACCTCTGGCACAGATACGCAGTATTTT.

This sequence joins TRBV11-3 and TRBJ2-1; 8 bases are a match to TRBD2. This CDR3 has 15 residues. V lost 1 base and J lost 4; bases outside the gene matches: 3. Germline CDR1 is SGHNT and CDR2 is YENEEA. CDR3 region: CASSLVRGGYNEQFF. Written as DNA, the CDR3 is TGTGCCAGCAGCTTAGTCCGGGGGGGTTACAATGAGCAGTTCTTC.

The chain joins TRBV19 to TRBJ1-5, with TRBD1 identical over 7 bases. The trim removed 5 bases at V and 6 bases at J, leaving 4 bases unmatched. The CDR3 is made up of 13 amino acids. Germline CDR1 and CDR2: LNHDA and SQIVND (reference sequence). This chain's CDR3 is CASSATGSQPQHF. The CDR3 nucleotides read TGTGCCAGTAGTGCGACAGGGAGTCAGCCCCAGCATTTT.

In regard to this clone: At one end, the junction sequence differs from germline, possibly due to a read error. The V call is TRBV5-1, the J call TRBJ1-2; TRBD1 is a possible D gene (6 bases). Germline V CDR1 and CDR2: SGHRS, YFSETQ. This CDR3 region has 16 residues. CDR3 residues: CVSSLGGRLVPDGYTF. The CDR3 bases are TGCGTCAGCAGCTTGGGGGGGCGCTTAGTGCCAGATGGCTACACCTTC.